These T cell receptor beta chains were read from a single sample in a study of control samples from healthy donors and cancer patients. TCRdb keeps only in-frame clones here, not all; method: immunoSEQ multiplex PCR. The sample records about 140,000 clones, around 94% being singletons. The sample was blood. The receptors come from a man aged 35-49 years in good health. The conserved cysteine and the conserved F or W are not part of the CDR3 here. Rows give clone size only sometimes, using once, few, many, or a class for an expanded clone.

CDR3aa: ASSLGGPEAF; v_gene: TRBV12-3/TRBV12-4; len: 10; abundance: .; j_gene: TRBJ1-1
CDR3aa: ASRGGAGTDTQY; v_gene: TRBV5-1; len: 12; abundance: .; j_gene: TRBJ2-3
CDR3aa: ASSYTDRDGTQY; v_gene: TRBV7-9; len: 12; abundance: .; j_gene: TRBJ2-5
CDR3aa: ASRFDRAAEQY; v_gene: TRBV6-5; len: 11; abundance: .; j_gene: TRBJ2-7
CDR3aa: AWSFPPRGTEAF; v_gene: TRBV30; len: 12; abundance: .; j_gene: TRBJ1-1
CDR3aa: ASSLDSVNTEAF; v_gene: TRBV7-9; len: 12; abundance: .; j_gene: TRBJ1-1
CDR3aa: AISARGGDQPQH; v_gene: TRBV10-3; len: 12; abundance: .; j_gene: TRBJ1-5
CDR3aa: ASSLIGPRAKNIQY; v_gene: TRBV4-1; len: 14; abundance: .; j_gene: TRBJ2-4
CDR3aa: ASSLSYEQY; v_gene: TRBV13; len: 9; abundance: .; j_gene: TRBJ2-7
CDR3aa: ASSLGSGGAQETQY; v_gene: TRBV7-6; len: 14; abundance: .; j_gene: TRBJ2-5
CDR3aa: ASSQGLHYEQY; v_gene: TRBV14; len: 11; abundance: .; j_gene: TRBJ2-7
CDR3aa: ASSITPNTGELF; v_gene: TRBV9; len: 12; abundance: .; j_gene: TRBJ2-2
CDR3aa: ASSLRNSHGYT; v_gene: TRBV7-6; len: 11; abundance: .; j_gene: TRBJ1-2
CDR3aa: ASSFGGTTEAF; v_gene: TRBV7-9; len: 11; abundance: .; j_gene: TRBJ1-1
CDR3aa: ASSPGFNTEAF; v_gene: TRBV6-5; len: 11; abundance: .; j_gene: TRBJ1-1
CDR3aa: ASRSTGAGELF; v_gene: TRBV4-1; len: 11; abundance: once; j_gene: TRBJ2-2
CDR3aa: ASSLVGSYEQY; v_gene: TRBV12-3/TRBV12-4; len: 11; abundance: .; j_gene: TRBJ2-7
CDR3aa: ASSGGTNSPLH; v_gene: TRBV28; len: 11; abundance: once; j_gene: TRBJ1-6
CDR3aa: ASSPTGPFSPLH; v_gene: TRBV11-2; len: 12; abundance: .; j_gene: TRBJ1-6
CDR3aa: ASSLTGTQGSPLH; v_gene: TRBV6-5; len: 13; abundance: .; j_gene: TRBJ1-6
CDR3aa: ASSERGNQPQH; v_gene: TRBV6-1; len: 11; abundance: few; j_gene: TRBJ1-5
CDR3aa: AWRPLADYTGELF; v_gene: TRBV30; len: 13; abundance: .; j_gene: TRBJ2-2